The 26 T cell receptor beta chains below all came from one sample that was sequenced in a study of sequential checkpoint blockade in melanoma. Treatment reported: randomized to nivolumab then ipilimumab (arm A) or the reverse (arm B). The assay was immunoSEQ multiplex PCR, and TCRdb's table has in-frame clones only and misses some. Of about 27,000 clones in the sample, 60% to 80% were seen once. The sequences come from CD8+ T cells sorted from blood (inferred from file names), collected from a patient given nivolumab and ipilimumab in sequence. The receptor set was obtained from a human donor with melanoma.

The chain uses TRBV6-1 and TRBJ1-2; D is unresolved. V shed 1 base and J shed 5 bases, with 11 bases lying between them. CDR1 and CDR2 from the germline V gene are MNHNS and SASEGT. The CDR3 is 14 residues long. CDR3 DNA sequence: TGTGCCAGCAGTGAAGAACAGATTTCGTATGGCTACACCTTC. It translates to CASSEEQISYGYTF.

The J gene is TRBJ2-1, the V gene TRBV19; maybe TRBD1 (6 bases). Germline CDR1 LNHDA, CDR2 SQIVND (reference sequence). V was pared by 3 bases and J by 5 bases, with 14 bases between. There are 15 residues in the CDR3. CDR3 residues: CASSITGKVDNEQFF. The CDR3 coding sequence is TGTGCCAGTAGTATTACAGGGAAGGTAGACAATGAGCAGTTCTTC.

The count of this clone is one. V is TRBV29-1 and J is TRBJ2-1, with D unclear. The V end lost 1 base, the J end lost 1 base, and 5 bases lay between the germline ends. In germline, CDR1 is SQVTM, CDR2 ANQGSEA. This CDR3 is 13 amino acids long. The CDR3 loop reads CSVEGGSYNEQFF. The CDR3 region has the DNA TGCAGCGTTGAAGGCGGTTCCTACAATGAGCAGTTCTTC.

V gene TRBV14 combines with J gene TRBJ2-5, with 10 bases aligning to TRBD2. The V and J ends lost 1 base and 6 bases, in that order; junction bases with no gene match: 8. This CDR3 region has 16 residues. Germline V lookup: CDR1 SGHDN, CDR2 FVKESK. CDR3 sequence: CASSQGRAGGHKTQYF. CDR3 in DNA: TGTGCCAGCAGCCAAGGAAGAGCGGGGGGGCACAAGACCCAGTACTTC.

The rearrangement links TRBV27 to TRBJ2-7, with TRBD1 matching over 9 bases. The germline V gene has CDR1 MNHEY and CDR2 SMNVEV (reference sequence). V was pared by 0 bases and J by 3 bases, with 3 bases of the junction left unmatched. This CDR3 is built from 15 residues. CDR3 sequence (DNA): TGTGCCAGCAGTTTATCGGGGACAGGGTTCTACGAGCAGTACTTC. Amino acid sequence: CASSLSGTGFYEQYF.

In this sample, this clone turned up many times. The chain employs TRBV29-1 and TRBJ2-7, with D maybe TRBD1 (6 bases). The V and J ends lost 8 bases and 2 bases respectively, with 13 bases between them. The CDR3 has 12 residues. In germline, CDR1 is SQVTM, CDR2 ANQGSEA. The chain's CDR3 is CSFLGDTYEQYF. CDR3 sequence (DNA): TGCAGCTTCCTGGGGGACACCTACGAGCAGTACTTC.

The chain carries TRBV11-2 and TRBJ2-1, with 8 bases aligning to TRBD2. The V gene's germline CDR1 is SGHAT and CDR2 FQNNGV. The junction had 11 bases not matched to a gene; V was cut back by 6 bases and J by 4 bases. This CDR3 is built from 16 residues. Here the CDR3 DNA reads TGTGCCAGCAGTCTAACTGGACTAGCCCCTTACAATGAGCAGTTCTTC. Its protein product is CASSLTGLAPYNEQFF.

This clone has more than one count but fewer than ten. The J gene is TRBJ2-1, the V gene TRBV4-2; 10 bases line up with TRBD1. Trimming at V came to 0 bases and at J to 7 bases, leaving 6 bases not matched to a gene. Germline CDR1 is LGHNA and CDR2 is YNFKEQ. The CDR3 has 16 residues. CDR3 in amino acids: CASSQEGTGEVNEQFF. The DNA of the CDR3 is TGTGCCAGCAGCCAAGAGGGGACAGGGGAGGTTAATGAGCAGTTCTTC.

V usage is TRBV18 and J usage is TRBJ2-7, with 11 bases lining up with TRBD2. CDR1 is KGHSH, CDR2 LQKENI, per germline. This CDR3 has 22 residues. V gave up 3 bases and J gave up 3 bases; unmatched junction bases: 25. CDR3 protein: CASSPGRGVVTSGERDYYEQYF. CDR3 in DNA: TGTGCCAGCTCACCGGGCAGGGGAGTCGTGACTAGCGGGGAACGGGACTACTACGAGCAGTACTTC.

The rearrangement uses TRBV7-9 and TRBJ2-1, with 8 bases identical to TRBD1. After removal of 5 bases from V and 8 bases from J, the junction contained 2 bases not matched to a gene. In germline, CDR1 is SEHNR, CDR2 FQNEAQ (reference sequence). The CDR3 has 12 residues. CDR3: CASSPGGYEQFF. CDR3 bases: TGTGCCAGCAGCCCAGGGGGCTATGAGCAGTTCTTC.

The chain employs TRBV11-2 and TRBJ2-3; D is perhaps TRBD2 (6 bases). CDR3 length: 16 residues. V was shortened by 5 bases and J by 2 bases, with 17 bases between the two germline ends. The germline V gene encodes CDR1 SGHAT and CDR2 FQNNGV. The CDR3 DNA reads as TGTGCCAGCAGCACCAGCGGGTGGGGTGCCACAGATACGCAGTATTTT. This sequence encodes CASSTSGWGATDTQYF.

Notes on this clone: The identical CDR3 is also encoded by other nucleotide sequences in the sample. The chain recombines TRBV6-6 with TRBJ1-1, with D uncertain. CDR3 size: 13 residues. Deletions cut 0 bases from V and 1 base from J, with 3 bases between. The V gene's germline CDR1 is MNHNY and CDR2 SVGAGI (reference sequence). In DNA form, the CDR3 reads TGTGCCAGCAGTTACTCCTGGAACACTGAAGCTTTCTTT. This gives the protein CASSYSWNTEAFF.

V and J are TRBV5-5 and TRBJ2-7, with D maybe TRBD1 (5 bases). CDR1 SGHKS and CDR2 YYEKEE come from the germline V gene (reference sequence). V was clipped by 1 base and J by 9 bases, with 14 bases between them. This CDR3 has 13 residues. The CDR3 region is CASSLYDSLGQYF. Written as DNA, the CDR3 is TGTGCCAGCAGCTTGTATGACAGCTTAGGGCAGTACTTC.

This clone came up once. This sequence joins TRBV4-1 and TRBJ2-7, with D tentatively TRBD1 (6 bases). Looked up from germline, CDR1 is MGHRA and CDR2 is YSYEKL. This CDR3 spans 14 amino acids. Trimming pared 0 bases from V and 7 bases from J, leaving 13 bases between. The CDR3 region is CASSQDPGTPEQYF. The CDR3 bases are TGCGCCAGCAGCCAAGATCCAGGGACACCTGAGCAGTACTTC.

The CDR3 bases are TGTGCCACCCTTGGGGCCACCGGGGAGCTGTTTTTT. It translates to CATLGATGELFF. V is TRBV19 and J is TRBJ2-2; a possible D gene is TRBD1 (5 bases). CDR1 and CDR2 (germline): LNHDA, SQIVND (reference sequence). The V end lost 10 bases, the J end lost 4 bases, and 10 bases lay between the germline ends. This CDR3 contains 12 residues.

The V and J genes are TRBV11-2 and TRBJ2-7, with 8 positions matching TRBD2. Trimming cost V 3 bases and J 4 bases; bases outside gene matches: 5. The CDR3 spans 14 residues. CDR1 SGHAT and CDR2 FQNNGV come from the germline V gene. The CDR3 region has the DNA TGTGCCAGCAGCTTCTCGCGGGGGGCGTACGAGCAGTACTTC. Its protein product is CASSFSRGAYEQYF.

This clone was seen a few times. The J gene is TRBJ2-1, the V gene TRBV9, with 9 bases fitting TRBD2. Germline V gives CDR1 SGDLS, CDR2 YYNGEE. V lost 0 bases and J lost 12; bases outside the gene matches: 7. The CDR3 runs to 14 residues. CDR3 region: CASSVGGGAVGQFF. CDR3 in DNA: TGTGCCAGCAGCGTAGGCGGGGGGGCCGTGGGGCAGTTCTTC.

V usage is TRBV28 and J usage is TRBJ2-3, with TRBD1 matching over 10 bases. J was trimmed by 4 bases and V by 3 bases; bases with no gene match: 13. The CDR3 sequence is 18 residues long. CDR1 is MDHEN, CDR2 SYDVKM, per germline. This CDR3 is CASSLPGAGTGVADTQYF. CDR3 coding DNA: TGTGCCAGCAGTTTGCCTGGGGCCGGGACAGGGGTTGCAGATACGCAGTATTTT. The variable domain in full, with the rest retrieved from reference TRBV28 and TRBJ2-3, is DVKVTQSSRYLVKRTGEKVFLECVQDMDHENMFWYRQDPGLGLRLIYFSYDVKMKEKGDIPEGYSVSREKKERFSLILESASTNQTSMYLCASSLPGAGTGVADTQYFGPGTRLTVL.

The V gene is TRBV29-1, the J gene TRBJ1-2; possibly TRBD1 for D (5 bases). The V gene lost 7 bases and the J gene lost 4 bases, with 10 bases spanning the gap. In germline, CDR1 is SQVTM, CDR2 ANQGSEA. This CDR3 region has 11 residues. DNA for the CDR3: TGCAGCGCCAGGGAGGCCTATGGCTACACCTTC. Translated, it gives CSAREAYGYTF.

The rearrangement joins TRBV9 to TRBJ2-7; perhaps TRBD2 as D (5 bases). V lost 0 bases and J lost 2, with 15 bases in between. This CDR3 comprises 16 residues. The germline CDR1 and CDR2 sequences are SGDLS and YYNGEE. The CDR3 reads CASSVGAGERAYEQYF. DNA for the CDR3: TGTGCCAGCAGCGTAGGGGCCGGAGAGAGGGCCTACGAGCAGTACTTC.

This chain uses TRBV6-5 with TRBJ1-2, with D unresolved. Germline-derived CDR1 and CDR2 are MNHEY and SVGAGI. This CDR3 comprises 15 residues. Trimming removed 0 bases from V and 6 bases from J, with 14 bases in between. The CDR3 coding sequence is TGTGCCAGCAGTTACTCGCTTGGCCTAAGCGATGGCTACACCTTC. This translates into CASSYSLGLSDGYTF.

J is TRBJ1-3 and V is TRBV11-2; unclear D gene. From germline, CDR1 is SGHAT and CDR2 FQNNGV. CDR3 length: 18 amino acids. V was pared by 2 bases and J by 0 bases, with 17 bases between. The CDR3 sequence is CASSLSRILTDSGNTIYF. CDR3 bases: TGTGCCAGCAGCTTATCCCGGATTCTCACAGACTCTGGAAACACCATATATTTT.

J is TRBJ2-7 and V is TRBV27, with 8 bases aligning to TRBD1. The germline gives CDR1 MNHEY, CDR2 SMNVEV (reference sequence). The CDR3 consists of 12 residues. Losses at the gene ends were 10 bases for V and 3 bases for J; bases not matched to a gene: 5. The CDR3 protein is CATRGLHYEQYF. CDR3 bases: TGTGCCACCAGGGGGCTTCACTACGAGCAGTACTTC.

This chain links TRBV9 with TRBJ2-2; maybe TRBD2 (5 bases). Trimming removed 1 base at V and 4 bases at J, with 14 bases between. CDR1 is SGDLS, CDR2 YYNGEE, per germline. This CDR3 has 16 residues. CDR3 sequence (DNA): TGTGCCAGCAGCGTAAGTTCTGGACGGGGCACCGGGGAGCTGTTTTTT. Translation: CASSVSSGRGTGELFF.

This sequence joins TRBV9 and TRBJ2-2, with D possibly TRBD2 on 5 matching bases. V was shortened by 3 bases and J by 6 bases, with 12 bases between the two germline ends. The CDR3 consists of 14 residues. CDR1 and CDR2 from the germline V gene are SGDLS and YYNGEE. CDR3 region: CASSANTRSGELFF. CDR3 DNA sequence: TGTGCCAGCAGCGCAAATACTAGGTCCGGGGAGCTGTTTTTT. The full variable domain, rest sourced from reference TRBV9 and TRBJ2-2, is DSGVTQTPKHLITATGQRVTLRCSPRSGDLSVYWYQQSLDQGLQFLIQYYNGEERAKGNILERFSAQQFPDLHSELNLSSLELGDSALYFCASSANTRSGELFFGEGSRLTVL.

The gene calls are TRBV5-1 and TRBJ2-2, with TRBD1 identical over 8 bases. This CDR3 has 15 residues. J was trimmed by 5 bases and V by 3 bases; bases with no gene match: 6. Germline V lookup: CDR1 SGHRS, CDR2 YFSETQ. The CDR3 here is CASSSPGQETGELFF. In DNA, the CDR3 is TGCGCCAGCAGCTCTCCGGGACAGGAAACCGGGGAGCTGTTTTTT.